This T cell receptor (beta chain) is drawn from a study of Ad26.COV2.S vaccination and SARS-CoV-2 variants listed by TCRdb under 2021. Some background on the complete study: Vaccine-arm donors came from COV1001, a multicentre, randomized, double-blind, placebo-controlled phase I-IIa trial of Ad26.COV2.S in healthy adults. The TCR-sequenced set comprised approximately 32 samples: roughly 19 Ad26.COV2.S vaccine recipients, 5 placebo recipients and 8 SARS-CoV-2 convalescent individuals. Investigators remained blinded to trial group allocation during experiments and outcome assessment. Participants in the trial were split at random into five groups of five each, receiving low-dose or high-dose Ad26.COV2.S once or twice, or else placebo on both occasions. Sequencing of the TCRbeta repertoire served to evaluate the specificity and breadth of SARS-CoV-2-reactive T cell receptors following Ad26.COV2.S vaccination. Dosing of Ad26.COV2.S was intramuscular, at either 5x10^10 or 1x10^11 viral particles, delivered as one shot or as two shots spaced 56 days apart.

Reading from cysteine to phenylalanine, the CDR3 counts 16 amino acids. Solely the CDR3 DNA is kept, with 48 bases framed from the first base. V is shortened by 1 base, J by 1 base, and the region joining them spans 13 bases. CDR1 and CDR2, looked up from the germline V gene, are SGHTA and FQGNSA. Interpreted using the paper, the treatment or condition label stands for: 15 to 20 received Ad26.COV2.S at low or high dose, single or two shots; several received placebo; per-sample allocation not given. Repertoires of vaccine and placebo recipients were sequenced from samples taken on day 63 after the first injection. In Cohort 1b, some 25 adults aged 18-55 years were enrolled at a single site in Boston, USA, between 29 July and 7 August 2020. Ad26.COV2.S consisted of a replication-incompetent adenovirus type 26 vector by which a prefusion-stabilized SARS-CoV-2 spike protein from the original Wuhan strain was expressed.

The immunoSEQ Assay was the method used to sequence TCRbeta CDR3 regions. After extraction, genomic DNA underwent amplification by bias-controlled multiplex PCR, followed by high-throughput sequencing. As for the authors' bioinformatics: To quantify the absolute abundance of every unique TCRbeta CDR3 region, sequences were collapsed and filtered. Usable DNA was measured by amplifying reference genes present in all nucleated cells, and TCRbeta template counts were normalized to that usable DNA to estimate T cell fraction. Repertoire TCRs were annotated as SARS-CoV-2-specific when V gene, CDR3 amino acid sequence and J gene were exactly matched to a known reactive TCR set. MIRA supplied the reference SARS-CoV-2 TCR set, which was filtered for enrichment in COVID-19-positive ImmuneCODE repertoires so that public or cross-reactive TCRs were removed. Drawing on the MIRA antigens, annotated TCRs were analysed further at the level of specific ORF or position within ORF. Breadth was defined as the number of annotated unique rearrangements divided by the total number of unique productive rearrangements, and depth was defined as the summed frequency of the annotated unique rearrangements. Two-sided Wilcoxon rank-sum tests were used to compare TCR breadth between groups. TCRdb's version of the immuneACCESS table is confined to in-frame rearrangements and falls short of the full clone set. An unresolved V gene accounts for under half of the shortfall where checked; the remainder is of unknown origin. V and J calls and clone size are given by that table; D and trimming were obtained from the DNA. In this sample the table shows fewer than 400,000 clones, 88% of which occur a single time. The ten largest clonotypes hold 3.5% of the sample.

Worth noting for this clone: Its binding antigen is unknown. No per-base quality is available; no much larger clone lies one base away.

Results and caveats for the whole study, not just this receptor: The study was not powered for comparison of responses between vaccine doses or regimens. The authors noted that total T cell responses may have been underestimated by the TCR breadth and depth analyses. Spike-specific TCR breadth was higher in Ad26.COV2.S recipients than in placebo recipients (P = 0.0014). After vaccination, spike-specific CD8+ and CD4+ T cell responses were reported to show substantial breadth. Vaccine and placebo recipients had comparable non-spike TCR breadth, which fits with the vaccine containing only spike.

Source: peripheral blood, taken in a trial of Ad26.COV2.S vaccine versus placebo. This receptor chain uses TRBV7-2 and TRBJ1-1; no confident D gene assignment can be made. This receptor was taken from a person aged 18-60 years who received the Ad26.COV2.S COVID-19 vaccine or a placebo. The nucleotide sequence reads TGTGCCAGCAGCTTAGGGCTGAGGTTCACGAACACTGAAGCTTTCTTT. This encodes CASSLGLRFTNTEAFF.